This T cell receptor (beta chain) was profiled in a study of blood T cell repertoires in COVID-19. About the research overall: The samples span acute and convalescent COVID-19 from the United States, Italy and Spain. Nucleic acid was either cDNA or gDNA, and it came from T cells, B-cell-depleted T cells, or PBMCs.

Original data processing: Reference gene primer amplification gave nucleated cell count estimates. This table comes from immunoSEQ multiplex PCR, and its TCRdb copy is limited to in-frame clones, with some not included. Clone size and the V and J calls come from that table; the DNA yielded D and trimming. The data contain approximately 230,000 clones, roughly 87% of them singletons. Germline CDR1 is MDHEN and CDR2 is SYDVKM. The CDR3 is 13 residues long. Trimming cost V 3 bases and J 8 bases, with 11 bases left between them. What was sequenced was peripheral blood. The rearrangement links TRBV28 to TRBJ2-1; D might be TRBD1 (5 bases). The source is a man between 18 and 29 years old with active or convalescent COVID-19. The CDR3 bases are TGTGCCAGCAGTTTTCAGTGGGGCCATGAGCAGTTCTTC. This encodes CASSFQWGHEQFF.